This T cell receptor (beta chain) is from a study of blood T cell repertoires in COVID-19. Study information: T cells, B-cell-depleted T cells, or PBMCs provided the cDNA or gDNA that served as material.

In the original analysis: For nucleated cells, counts were estimated from reference gene primer amplification. The table came from immunoSEQ multiplex PCR; TCRdb's copy has only in-frame clones and leaves some out. V, J and clone size are taken as reported in that table, and D and trimming were inferred from the DNA itself. The sample lists more than 100,000 clones; less than 85% were seen once. Germline values: CDR1 LNHDA, CDR2 SQIVND (reference sequence). V gave up 5 bases and J gave up 8 bases; unmatched junction bases: 2. CDR3 size: 13 residues. Sequenced input: peripheral blood. The TCR sequence derives from a woman of 80 years or more with acute or convalescent COVID-19. This rearrangement joins TRBV19 to TRBJ1-5; TRBD1 matches 11 bases. The CDR3 protein is CASSRDRGEPQHF. The CDR3 nucleotides read TGTGCCAGTAGTCGGGACAGGGGGGAGCCCCAGCATTTT.